This T cell receptor beta chain is from a study of blood T cell repertoires in COVID-19. Overall study: Researchers got acute and convalescent COVID-19 samples from the United States, Italy and Spain.

The germline V gene encodes CDR1 SQVTM and CDR2 ANQGSEA. The CDR3 spans 14 residues. The trim removed 3 bases at V and 10 bases at J, leaving 7 bases unmatched. Authors' analysis steps: Reference gene primer amplification gave nucleated cell count estimates. The table came from immunoSEQ multiplex PCR; TCRdb's copy has only in-frame clones and leaves some out. The V and J calls and clone size are taken from that table; D and trimming were inferred from the DNA. The table lists 230,000 or so clones, roughly 90% of them singletons. The specimen was peripheral blood. The chain joins TRBV29-1 to TRBJ1-4; TRBD1 agrees at 11 bases. The sequence was obtained from a man in his forties or fifties with active or convalescent COVID-19. CDR3 protein: CSVDSGTGGRKLFF. The DNA of the CDR3 is TGCAGCGTTGACTCCGGGACAGGGGGAAGAAAACTGTTTTTT.